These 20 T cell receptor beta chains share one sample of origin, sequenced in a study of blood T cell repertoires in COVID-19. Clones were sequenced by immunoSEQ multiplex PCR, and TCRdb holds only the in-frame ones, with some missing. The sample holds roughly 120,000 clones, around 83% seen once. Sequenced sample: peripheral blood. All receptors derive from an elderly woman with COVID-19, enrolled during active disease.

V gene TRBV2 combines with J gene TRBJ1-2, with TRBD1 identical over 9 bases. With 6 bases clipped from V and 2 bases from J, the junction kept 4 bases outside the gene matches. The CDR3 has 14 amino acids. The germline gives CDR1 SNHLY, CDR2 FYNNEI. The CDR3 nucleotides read TGTGCCAGCAGACAGGGGGCGACGAACTATGGCTACACCTTC. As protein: CASRQGATNYGYTF.

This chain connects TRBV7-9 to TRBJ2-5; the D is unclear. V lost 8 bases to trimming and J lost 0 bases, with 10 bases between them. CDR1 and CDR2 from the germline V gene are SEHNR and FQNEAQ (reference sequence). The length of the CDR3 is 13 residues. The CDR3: CASPSGDQETQYF. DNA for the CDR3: TGTGCCAGCCCCTCCGGAGACCAAGAGACCCAGTACTTC.

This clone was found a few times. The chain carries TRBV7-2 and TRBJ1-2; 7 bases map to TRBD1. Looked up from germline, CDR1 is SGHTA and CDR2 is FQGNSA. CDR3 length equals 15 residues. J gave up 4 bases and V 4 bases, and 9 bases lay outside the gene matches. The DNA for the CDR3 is TGTGCCAGCAGCTACCGGGACAGTTCCCTCTATGGCTACACCTTC. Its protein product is CASSYRDSSLYGYTF.

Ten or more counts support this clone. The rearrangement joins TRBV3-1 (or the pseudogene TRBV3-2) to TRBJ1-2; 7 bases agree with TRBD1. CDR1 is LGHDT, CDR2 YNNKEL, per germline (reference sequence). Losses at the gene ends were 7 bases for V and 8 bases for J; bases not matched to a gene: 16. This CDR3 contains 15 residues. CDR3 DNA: TGTGCCAGCACACGATCACCGGGACAGTCCGCCGGCTACACCTTC. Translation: CASTRSPGQSAGYTF.

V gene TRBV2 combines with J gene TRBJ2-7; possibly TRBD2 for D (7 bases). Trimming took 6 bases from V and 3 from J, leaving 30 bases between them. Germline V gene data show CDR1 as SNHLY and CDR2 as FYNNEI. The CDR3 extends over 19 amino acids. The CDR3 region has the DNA TGTGCCAGCAGGCCCTACAGGGACCTACTAAGCGGGACCGACTACGAGCAGTACTTC. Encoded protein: CASRPYRDLLSGTDYEQYF.

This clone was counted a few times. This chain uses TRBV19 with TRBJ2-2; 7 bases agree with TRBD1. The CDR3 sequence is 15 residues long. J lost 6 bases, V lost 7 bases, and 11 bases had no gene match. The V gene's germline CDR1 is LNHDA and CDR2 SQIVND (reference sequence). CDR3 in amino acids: CASNADRPGSGELFF. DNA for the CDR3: TGTGCCAGTAATGCGGACAGGCCGGGGTCCGGGGAGCTGTTTTTT.

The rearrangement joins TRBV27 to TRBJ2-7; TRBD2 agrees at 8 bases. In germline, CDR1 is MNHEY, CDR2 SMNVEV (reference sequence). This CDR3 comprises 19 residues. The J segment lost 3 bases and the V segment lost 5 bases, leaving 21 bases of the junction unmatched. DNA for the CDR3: TGTGCCAGCAGTCAAATAACTAGCGGTTTTCTCCCCAACGTCTACGAGCAGTACTTC. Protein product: CASSQITSGFLPNVYEQYF.

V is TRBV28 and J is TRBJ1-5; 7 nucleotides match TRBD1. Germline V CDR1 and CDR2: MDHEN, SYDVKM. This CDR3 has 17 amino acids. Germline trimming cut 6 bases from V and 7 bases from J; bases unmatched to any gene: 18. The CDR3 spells CASRPEWTGQVRQPQHF. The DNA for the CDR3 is TGTGCCAGCAGACCGGAGTGGACAGGACAAGTTAGGCAGCCCCAGCATTTT.

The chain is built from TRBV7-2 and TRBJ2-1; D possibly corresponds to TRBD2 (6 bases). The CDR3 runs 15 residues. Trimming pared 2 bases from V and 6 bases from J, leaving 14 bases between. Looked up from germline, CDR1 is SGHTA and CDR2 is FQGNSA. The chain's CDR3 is CASSLFAGLFNEQFF. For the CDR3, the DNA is TGTGCCAGCAGCTTATTTGCGGGATTATTCAATGAGCAGTTCTTC.

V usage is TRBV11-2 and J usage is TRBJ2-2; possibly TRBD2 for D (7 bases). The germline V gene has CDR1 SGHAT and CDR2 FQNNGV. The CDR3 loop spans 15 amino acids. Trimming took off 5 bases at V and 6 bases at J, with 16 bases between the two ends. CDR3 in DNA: TGTGCCAGCAGCCAAGGGAGGGGGGCGCCCGGGGAGCTGTTTTTT. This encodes CASSQGRGAPGELFF.

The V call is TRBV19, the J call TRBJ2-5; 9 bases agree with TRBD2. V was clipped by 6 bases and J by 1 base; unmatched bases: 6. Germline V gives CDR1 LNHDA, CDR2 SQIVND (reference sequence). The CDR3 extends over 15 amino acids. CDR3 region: CASRGTSGPQETQYF. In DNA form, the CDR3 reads TGTGCCAGTAGGGGTACTAGCGGGCCCCAAGAGACCCAGTACTTC.

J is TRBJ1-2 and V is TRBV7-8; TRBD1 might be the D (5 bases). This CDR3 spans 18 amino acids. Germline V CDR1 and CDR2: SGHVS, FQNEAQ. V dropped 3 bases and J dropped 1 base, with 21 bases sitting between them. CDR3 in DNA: TGTGCCAGCAGCTTTTCCCCATTTTTGCGACAGAATAACTATGGCTACACCTTC. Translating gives CASSFSPFLRQNNYGYTF.

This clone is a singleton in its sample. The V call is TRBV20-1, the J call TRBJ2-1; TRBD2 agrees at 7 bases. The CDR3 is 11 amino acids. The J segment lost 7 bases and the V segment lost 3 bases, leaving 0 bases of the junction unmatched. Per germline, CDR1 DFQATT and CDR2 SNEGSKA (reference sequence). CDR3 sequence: CSARGGNEQFF. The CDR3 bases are TGCAGTGCTAGGGGGGGGAATGAGCAGTTCTTC.

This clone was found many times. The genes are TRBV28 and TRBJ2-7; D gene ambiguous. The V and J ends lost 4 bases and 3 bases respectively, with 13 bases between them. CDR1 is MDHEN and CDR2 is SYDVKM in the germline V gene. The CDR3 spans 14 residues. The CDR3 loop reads CASSSRKTRYEQYF. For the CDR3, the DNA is TGTGCCAGCAGTTCCAGGAAGACCCGCTACGAGCAGTACTTC.

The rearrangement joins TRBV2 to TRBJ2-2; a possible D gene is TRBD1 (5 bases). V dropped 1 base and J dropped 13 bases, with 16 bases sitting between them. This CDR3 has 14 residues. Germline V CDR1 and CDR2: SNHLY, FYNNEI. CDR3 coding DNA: TGTGCCAGCAGTGAAGGAACCGCTGGGGCCCTGCTGTTTTTT. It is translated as CASSEGTAGALLFF.

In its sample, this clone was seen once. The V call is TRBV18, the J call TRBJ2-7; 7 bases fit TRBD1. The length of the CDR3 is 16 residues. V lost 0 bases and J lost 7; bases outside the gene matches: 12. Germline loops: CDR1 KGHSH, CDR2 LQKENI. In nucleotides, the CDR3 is TGTGCCAGCTCACCACCTCACAGGGGATCACTAGGGGAGCAGTACTTC. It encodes CASSPPHRGSLGEQYF.

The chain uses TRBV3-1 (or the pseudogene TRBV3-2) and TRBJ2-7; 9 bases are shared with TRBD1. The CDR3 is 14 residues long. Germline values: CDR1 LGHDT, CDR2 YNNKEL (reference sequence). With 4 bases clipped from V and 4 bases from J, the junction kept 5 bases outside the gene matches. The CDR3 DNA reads TGTGCCAGCAGCCTCGGACAGGGGTCATACGAGCAGTACTTC. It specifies CASSLGQGSYEQYF.

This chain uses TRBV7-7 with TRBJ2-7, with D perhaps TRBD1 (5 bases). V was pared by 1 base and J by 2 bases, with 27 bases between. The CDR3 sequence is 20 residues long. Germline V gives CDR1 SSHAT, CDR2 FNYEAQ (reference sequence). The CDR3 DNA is TGTGCCAGCAGCTTAGAATCCAGGCAGGGTTACTACTCACTGGCCTACGAGCAGTACTTC. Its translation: CASSLESRQGYYSLAYEQYF.

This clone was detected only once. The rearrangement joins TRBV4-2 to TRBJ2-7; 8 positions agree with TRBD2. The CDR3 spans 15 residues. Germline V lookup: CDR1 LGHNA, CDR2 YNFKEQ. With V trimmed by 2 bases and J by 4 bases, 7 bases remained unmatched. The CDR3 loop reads CASSQSGSNMYEQYF. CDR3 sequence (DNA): TGTGCCAGCAGCCAAAGCGGGAGTAATATGTACGAGCAGTACTTC.

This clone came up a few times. In DNA, the CDR3 is TGTGCCAGCAGCCCCGACAGGGTTGGTTCACCCCTCCACTTT. Protein product: CASSPDRVGSPLHF. The V gene is TRBV7-9, the J gene TRBJ1-6; 7 bases are a match to TRBD1. The CDR3 contains 14 residues. Germline-derived CDR1 and CDR2 are SEHNR and FQNEAQ (reference sequence). V was clipped by 5 bases and J by 9 bases; unmatched bases: 7.